Below are 16 T cell receptor beta chains sequenced from a single sample in a study of blood T cell repertoires in COVID-19. Method: immunoSEQ multiplex PCR; TCRdb's copy keeps in-frame clones and lacks some. The sample shows approximately 180,000 clones, 70% to 90% of them seen only once. Input material: peripheral blood. Every receptor here comes from a man between 60 and 75 years old with acute or convalescent COVID-19.

This clone was found once. The genes are TRBV7-8 and TRBJ2-7; 10 bases match TRBD1. Germline V gene lookup returns CDR1 SGHVS and CDR2 FQNEAQ. V trimming: 5 bases; J trimming: 3 bases; junction bases outside the gene matches: 10. The CDR3 has 16 amino acids. CDR3 nucleotide sequence: TGTGCCAGCAGCCCCGCCCCGGGACAGGGGTTCTACGAGCAGTACTTC. Translation gives CASSPAPGQGFYEQYF. Variable domain in full (rest from reference TRBV7-8 and TRBJ2-7): GAGVSQSPRYKVAKRGQDVALRCDPISGHVSLFWYQQALGQGPEFLTYFQNEAQLDKSGLPSDRFFAERPEGSVSTLKIQRTQQEDSAVYLCASSPAPGQGFYEQYFGPGTRLTVT.

In its sample, this clone was seen once. Here the CDR3 reads CASSRTSGVTDTQYF. As DNA, the CDR3 is TGTGCCAGCAGTCGGACTAGCGGGGTCACAGATACGCAGTATTTT. The rearrangement links TRBV2 to TRBJ2-3, with TRBD2 matching 12 bases. There are 15 residues in the CDR3. The V segment lost 5 bases and the J segment 2 bases; nucleotides outside the gene matches: 2. Germline-derived CDR1 and CDR2 are SNHLY and FYNNEI.

The rearrangement uses TRBV9 and TRBJ2-3, with 10 bases lining up with TRBD2. V was clipped by 4 bases and J by 11 bases; unmatched bases: 7. CDR1 and CDR2 from the germline V gene are SGDLS and YYNGEE. The CDR3 spans 13 residues. CDR3 sequence reads: CASSRRTSGVQYF. CDR3 nucleotides: TGTGCCAGCAGCAGACGGACTAGCGGTGTGCAGTATTTT. Looking up the rest from reference TRBV9 and TRBJ2-3 gives the full variable domain: DSGVTQTPKHLITATGQRVTLRCSPRSGDLSVYWYQQSLDQGLQFLIQYYNGEERAKGNILERFSAQQFPDLHSELNLSSLELGDSALYFCASSRRTSGVQYFGPGTRLTVL.

The chain's CDR3 is CASSTISGRSYEQYF. CDR3 DNA sequence: TGTGCCAGCAGTACCATAAGCGGGAGGTCCTACGAGCAGTACTTC. The rearrangement links TRBV28 to TRBJ2-7; 9 bases are shared with TRBD2. The length of the CDR3 is 15 residues. Trimming cost V 5 bases and J 1 base; bases outside gene matches: 6. The germline V gene has CDR1 MDHEN and CDR2 SYDVKM.

Here the CDR3 DNA reads TGTGCCAGCAGCTGGGGACAGGGGCCACAAGAGACCCAGTACTTC. It translates to CASSWGQGPQETQYF. This sequence joins TRBV14 and TRBJ2-5, with 10 positions matching TRBD1. The CDR3 spans 15 residues. From germline, CDR1 is SGHDN and CDR2 FVKESK. The V gene end was trimmed by 5 bases and the J gene end by 2 bases; junction bases not matched to a gene: 5.

The genes are TRBV7-2 and TRBJ2-1, with a weak D call TRBD2 (7 bases). The V gene's germline CDR1 is SGHTA and CDR2 FQGNSA. V gave up 2 bases and J gave up 5 bases, with 16 bases separating them. The CDR3 runs 16 residues. The CDR3: CASSLNRGGGNNEQFF. CDR3 in DNA: TGTGCCAGCAGCTTAAATCGGGGAGGGGGGAACAATGAGCAGTTCTTC.

This clone was detected once. The chain uses TRBV28 and TRBJ2-1; 7 bases match TRBD2. CDR1 and CDR2 from the germline V gene are MDHEN and SYDVKM. V trimming: 6 bases; J trimming: 0 bases; junction bases outside the gene matches: 2. This CDR3 spans 14 amino acids. CDR3 coding DNA: TGTGCCAGCAGGCGGGGGACCTCCTACAATGAGCAGTTCTTC. Protein sequence: CASRRGTSYNEQFF.

The chain is built from TRBV10-3 and TRBJ2-1, with TRBD2 identical over 9 bases. This CDR3 is 14 amino acids long. After removal of 3 bases from V and 5 bases from J, the junction contained 2 bases not matched to a gene. Germline V gene data show CDR1 as ENHRY and CDR2 as SYGVKD. The CDR3 nucleotides are TGTGCCATCAGTGAACTAGCGGGTAACAATGAGCAGTTCTTC. It yields the protein CAISELAGNNEQFF.

V usage is TRBV9 and J usage is TRBJ1-2; possibly TRBD1 for D (5 bases). The CDR3 extends over 13 amino acids. V lost 0 bases, J lost 5 bases, and 8 bases lay in between. Germline loops: CDR1 SGDLS, CDR2 YYNGEE. CDR3 nucleotide sequence: TGTGCCAGCAGCGTAGCCAGGGATTATGGCTACACCTTC. Its protein product is CASSVARDYGYTF.

This chain uses TRBV5-1 with TRBJ2-1, with 8 bases fitting TRBD2. The V gene's germline CDR1 is SGHRS and CDR2 YFSETQ. V lost 1 base, J lost 9 bases, and 9 bases stayed unmatched. This CDR3 comprises 15 residues. This CDR3 is CASSLSLAGTGEQFF. For the CDR3, the DNA is TGCGCCAGCAGCTTGTCTTTAGCGGGAACCGGTGAGCAGTTCTTC.

This sequence joins TRBV19 and TRBJ1-2, with a possible D match to TRBD1 (6 bases). With 6 bases removed from V and 7 bases from J, the gap between germline ends came to 15 bases. This CDR3 contains 13 residues. Germline V CDR1 and CDR2: LNHDA, SQIVND (reference sequence). The CDR3 region has the DNA TGTGCCAGTAGGAATCAAACAGGGTTTGGCTACACCTTC. Its translation is CASRNQTGFGYTF.

V usage is TRBV19 and J usage is TRBJ1-2, with 11 bases lining up with TRBD1. CDR3 size: 14 residues. From germline, CDR1 is LNHDA and CDR2 SQIVND (reference sequence). With V trimmed by 8 bases and J by 7 bases, 9 bases remained unmatched. DNA of the CDR3: TGTGCCAGTCTCCCGGGACAGGGGGGAGGTGGCTACACCTTC. Amino acids: CASLPGQGGGGYTF.

This chain links TRBV7-2 with TRBJ1-2; 11 nucleotides match TRBD1. Looked up from germline, CDR1 is SGHTA and CDR2 is FQGNSA. Losses at the gene ends were 5 bases for V and 7 bases for J; bases not matched to a gene: 6. The CDR3 covers 14 residues. CDR3: CASSPGTGGIGYTF. Written as DNA, the CDR3 is TGTGCCAGCAGCCCCGGGACAGGGGGAATTGGCTACACCTTC.

This rearrangement joins TRBV7-4 to TRBJ2-7; maybe TRBD2 (5 bases). CDR3 length: 15 residues. The germline CDR1 and CDR2 sequences are SGHVT and SQSDAQ. V lost 5 bases and J 0 bases, leaving 14 bases between the germline ends. This CDR3 reads CASSIRCGFSYEQYF. CDR3 in DNA: TGTGCCAGCAGCATCCGTTGCGGGTTCTCCTACGAGCAGTACTTC.

The rearrangement uses TRBV28 and TRBJ1-5, with D possibly TRBD1 on 5 matching bases. V lost 3 bases and J lost 2, with 11 bases in between. Germline lookup yields CDR1 MDHEN and CDR2 SYDVKM. CDR3 size: 15 residues. The CDR3 DNA reads as TGTGCCAGCAGTTTCGGGGGGATGGGCAATCAGCCCCAGCATTTT. Translating gives CASSFGGMGNQPQHF.

CDR3 in amino acids: CASSQELAGSGELFF. The CDR3 DNA sequence: TGTGCCAGCAGCCAAGAACTAGCGGGATCCGGGGAGCTGTTTTTT. The chain carries TRBV3-1 (or the pseudogene TRBV3-2) and TRBJ2-2, with TRBD2 identical over 10 bases. With 0 bases clipped from V and 6 bases from J, the junction kept 1 base outside the gene matches. This CDR3 has 15 amino acids. Germline values: CDR1 LGHDT, CDR2 YNNKEL (reference sequence).